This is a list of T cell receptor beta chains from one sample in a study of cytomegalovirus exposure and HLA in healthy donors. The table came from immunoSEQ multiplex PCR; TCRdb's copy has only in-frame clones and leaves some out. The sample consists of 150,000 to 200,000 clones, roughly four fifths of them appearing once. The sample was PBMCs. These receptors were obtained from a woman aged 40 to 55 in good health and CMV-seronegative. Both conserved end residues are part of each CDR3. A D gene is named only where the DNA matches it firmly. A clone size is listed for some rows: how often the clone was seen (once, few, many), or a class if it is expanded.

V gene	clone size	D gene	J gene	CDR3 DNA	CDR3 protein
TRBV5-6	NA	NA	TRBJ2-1	TGTGCCAGCAGCGGCCACAGGGGAAGTAGCGGGATCGATGAGCAGTTCTTC	CASSGHRGSSGIDEQFF
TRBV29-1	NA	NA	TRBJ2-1	TGCAGCGTTGGTAGCGTACAACCGACCTCCTACAATGAGCAGTTCTTC	CSVGSVQPTSYNEQFF
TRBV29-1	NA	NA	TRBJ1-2	TGCAGCGTTCCCCCCCCGGGGGGCGAGGGTGGCTACACCTTC	CSVPPPGGEGGYTF
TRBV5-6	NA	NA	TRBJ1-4	TGTGCCAGCACCTTCGGGACTGGGAATGAAAAACTGTTTTTT	CASTFGTGNEKLFF
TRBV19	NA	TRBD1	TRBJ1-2	TGTGCCAGTACCCGAGGGGGCGGCTATGGCTACACCTTC	CASTRGGGYGYTF
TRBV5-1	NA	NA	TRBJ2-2	TGCGCCAGCAGCTTGCTCCAAGGGAGTACCGGGGAGCTGTTTTTT	CASSLLQGSTGELFF
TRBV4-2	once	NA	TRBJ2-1	TGTGCCAGCAGCCAAGCAACCGGAGGCTCACTGAATGAGCAGTTCTTC	CASSQATGGSLNEQFF
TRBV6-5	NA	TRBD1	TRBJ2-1	TGTGCCAGCAGACCTGGACAGGGCTACAATGAGCAGTTCTTC	CASRPGQGYNEQFF
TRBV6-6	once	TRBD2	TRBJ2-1	TGTGCCAGCAGTTACGGGACTAGCGGGAGTAATTATGAGCAGTTCTTC	CASSYGTSGSNYEQFF
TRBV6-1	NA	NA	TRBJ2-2	TGTGCCAGCAGTGAAGCCTCACGGGGCGGGGAGCTGTTTTTT	CASSEASRGGELFF
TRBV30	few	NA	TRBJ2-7	TGTGCCTGGAGTGTGGAATCCCAGCGCACCAGCTCCTACGAGCAGTACTTC	CAWSVESQRTSSYEQYF
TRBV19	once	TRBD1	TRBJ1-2	TGTGCCAGTAGTCGGGACAGTGAGGATGGCTACACCTTC	CASSRDSEDGYTF
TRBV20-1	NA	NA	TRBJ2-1	TGCGCTTCGGGACTGCACAATGAGCAGTTCTTC	CASGLHNEQFF
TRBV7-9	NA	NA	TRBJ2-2	TGTGCCAGCAGCTTAGGCACAGGGAGGGCCGGGGAGCTGTTTTTT	CASSLGTGRAGELFF
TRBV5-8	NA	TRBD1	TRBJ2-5	TGTGCCAGCAGCCGTAGGACAGGGGGTTCGGGAGAGACCCAGTACTTC	CASSRRTGGSGETQYF
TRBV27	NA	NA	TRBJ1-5	TGTGCCAGCAGTTTGCGGCAGCCCTATAGCAATCAGCCCCAGCATTTT	CASSLRQPYSNQPQHF
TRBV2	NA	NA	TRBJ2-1	TGTGCCAGCAGCGAAGGGGCAGGAACACCGTTCTTC	CASSEGAGTPFF
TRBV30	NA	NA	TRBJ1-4	TGTGCCTGGACGGAAGGGGGAACTAATGAAAAACTGTTTTTT	CAWTEGGTNEKLFF
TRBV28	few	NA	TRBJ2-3	TGTGCCAGCAGTGCACCTGGGGGGACCGAGCGGGATACGCAGTATTTT	CASSAPGGTERDTQYF
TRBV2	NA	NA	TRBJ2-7	TGTGCCAGCAGTGAAGCGCTTGGGGGCGGCCAGAGCGAGCAGTACTTC	CASSEALGGGQSEQYF
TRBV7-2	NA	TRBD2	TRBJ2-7	TGTGCCAGCAGCACCCGGACTAGCGCCGAGCAGTACTTC	CASSTRTSAEQYF
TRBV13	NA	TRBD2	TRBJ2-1	TGTGCCAGCAGCTCCTCCGGGACTAGCGGGAGATTCGGCTCCTACAATGAGCAGTTCTTC	CASSSSGTSGRFGSYNEQFF
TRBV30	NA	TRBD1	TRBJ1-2	TGTGCCTGCACCGGGACAGGGGCTAACTATGGCTACACCTTC	CACTGTGANYGYTF
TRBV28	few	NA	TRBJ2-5	TGTGCCACTTATCGGTCCCCCCGGGAGACCCAGTACTTC	CATYRSPRETQYF
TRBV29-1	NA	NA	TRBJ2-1	TGCAGCGCTGCCCACCGGAGCCCGCCGGGCAATGAGCAGTTCTTC	CSAAHRSPPGNEQFF
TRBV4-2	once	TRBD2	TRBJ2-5	TGTGCCAGCAGCCAAGGGGAGGGGCTCTGGGAGACCCAGTACTTC	CASSQGEGLWETQYF
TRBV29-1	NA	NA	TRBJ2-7	TGCAGCGTTGTTCTTACAGATACCTACGAGCAGTACTTC	CSVVLTDTYEQYF
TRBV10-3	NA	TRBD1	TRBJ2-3	TGTGCCATCAGGGACAGGGCGGCGGATACGCAGTATTTT	CAIRDRAADTQYF
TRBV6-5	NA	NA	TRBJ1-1	TGTGCCAGCAGTTACGGAAGGGGATCGAGCGTAGCTTTCTTT	CASSYGRGSSVAFF
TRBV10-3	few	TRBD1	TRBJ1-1	TGTGCCATCAGTGATTTTACCCGGACAGGGATGAACACTGAAGCTTTCTTT	CAISDFTRTGMNTEAFF
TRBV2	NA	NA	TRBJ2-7	TGTGCCAGCAGTCAAACAGGGCGGGAGCAGTACTTC	CASSQTGREQYF
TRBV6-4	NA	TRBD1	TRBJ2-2	TGTGCCAGCAGTCCCCAGGGGGCCACCGGGGAGCTGTTTTTT	CASSPQGATGELFF
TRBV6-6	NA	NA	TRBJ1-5	TGTGCCAGCAGTCCCCGGGGGGGGAATGGAGATCAGCCCCAGCATTTT	CASSPRGGNGDQPQHF
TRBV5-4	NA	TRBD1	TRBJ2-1	TGTGCCAGCAGCCAGACAGGGGGCGCGAACAATGAGCAGTTCTTC	CASSQTGGANNEQFF
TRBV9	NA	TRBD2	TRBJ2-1	TGTGCCAGCAGCGTGACTAGCGGGAGCTACAATGAGCAGTTCTTC	CASSVTSGSYNEQFF
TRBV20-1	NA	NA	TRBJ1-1	TGCAGTGCCAGACAGAACACTGAAGCTTTCTTT	CSARQNTEAFF
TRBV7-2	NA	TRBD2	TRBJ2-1	TGTGCCAGCAGCTTAGGAAGCGGGAGCCCCAATGAGCAGTTCTTC	CASSLGSGSPNEQFF
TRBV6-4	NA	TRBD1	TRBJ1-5	TGTGCCAGCAGTGACTCGAGACAGGGGAATGGCCGCTCATATAGCAATCAGCCCCAGCATTTT	CASSDSRQGNGRSYSNQPQHF
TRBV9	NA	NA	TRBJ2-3	TGTGCCAGCAGCGGCGCCGTACAGCCGAGCACAGATACGCAGTATTTT	CASSGAVQPSTDTQYF
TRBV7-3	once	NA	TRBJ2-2	TGTGCCAGCAGGCCTAGCAGGAACACCGGGGAGCTGTTTTTT	CASRPSRNTGELFF
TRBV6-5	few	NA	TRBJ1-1	TGTGCCAGCAGTTACACAGGGCTCGTAGGCACTGAAGCTTTCTTT	CASSYTGLVGTEAFF
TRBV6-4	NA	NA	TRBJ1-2	TGTGCCAGCAGTGACTCAACAGGGAAGGACTATGGCTACACCTTC	CASSDSTGKDYGYTF
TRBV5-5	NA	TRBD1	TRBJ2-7	TGTGCCAGCAGCCACCGGGACAGGGCTTACGAGCAGTACTTC	CASSHRDRAYEQYF
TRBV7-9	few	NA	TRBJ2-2	TGTGCCAGCATCTTGGGAGCCGGGGAGCTGTTTTTT	CASILGAGELFF
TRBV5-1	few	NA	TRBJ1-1	TGCGCCAGCAGCCAAGGCGGTCCCAGCAACCTAATGAACACTGAAGCTTTCTTT	CASSQGGPSNLMNTEAFF
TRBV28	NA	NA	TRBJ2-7	TGTGCCAGCAGTTCTTCCTTCTTCTCCTACGAGCAGTACTTC	CASSSSFFSYEQYF
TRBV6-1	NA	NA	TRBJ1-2	TGTGCCAGCTCTGACGGGACTGTACCCGGCGGCTACACCTTC	CASSDGTVPGGYTF
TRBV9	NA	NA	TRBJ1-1	TGTGCCAGCAGCACCCTAGCGGAACACACTGAAGCTTTCTTT	CASSTLAEHTEAFF
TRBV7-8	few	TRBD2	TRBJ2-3	TGTGCCAGCAGCTCCTCGAGCGGGAGGGCCGCAGATACGCAGTATTTT	CASSSSSGRAADTQYF
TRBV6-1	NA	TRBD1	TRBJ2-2	TGTGCCAGCCGGACAGGGTATGAAACCGGGGAGCTGTTTTTT	CASRTGYETGELFF
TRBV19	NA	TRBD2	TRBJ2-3	TGTGCCAGTACCACTAGCGGGACAAACACAGATACGCAGTATTTT	CASTTSGTNTDTQYF
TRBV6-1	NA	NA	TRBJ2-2	TGTGCCAGCTTCGCAGACAGACTCACCGGGGAGCTGTTTTTT	CASFADRLTGELFF
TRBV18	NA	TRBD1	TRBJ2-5	TGTGCCAGCTCACCGCCGGGACAGATCTTTCAAGAGACCCAGTACTTC	CASSPPGQIFQETQYF